A selection of T cell receptor beta chains follows, all from one sample in a study of control samples from healthy donors and cancer patients. The protocol was immunoSEQ multiplex PCR, while the TCRdb copy is restricted to in-frame clones and leaves out a portion. The sample lists 100,000 or so clones; roughly 90% were seen once. The source material was blood. These receptors originate from a woman in her 30s in good health. CDR3s include the opening cysteine and the closing phenylalanine or tryptophan. Each record gives: D gene, V gene, clone size, J gene, CDR3 DNA, CDR3 protein. A D gene is named only where the DNA matches it firmly. Size values are once, few and many counts, or a class for expanded clones, and some rows have none.

d_gene: .
v_gene: TRBV14
abundance: .
j_gene: TRBJ2-7
CDR3nt: TGTGCCAGCAGCCAAGATCGGGGGCTTTACGAGCAGTACTTC
CDR3aa: CASSQDRGLYEQYF

d_gene: .
v_gene: TRBV2
abundance: .
j_gene: TRBJ1-5
CDR3nt: TGTGCCAGCAGCTCACAGGGAACCGTCAATCAGCCCCAGCATTTT
CDR3aa: CASSSQGTVNQPQHF

d_gene: TRBD1
v_gene: TRBV5-1
abundance: .
j_gene: TRBJ1-5
CDR3nt: TGCGCCAGCAGCTTGGATGGGAAGGGGGCCGATCAGCCCCAGCATTTT
CDR3aa: CASSLDGKGADQPQHF

d_gene: .
v_gene: TRBV6-6
abundance: .
j_gene: TRBJ1-1
CDR3nt: TGTGCCAGCAGGTACCCCGGGGGCACTGAAGCTTTCTTT
CDR3aa: CASRYPGGTEAFF

d_gene: TRBD2
v_gene: TRBV9
abundance: .
j_gene: TRBJ2-1
CDR3nt: TGTGCCAGCAGCGTAGGCGGGGGAAATACCTACAATGAGCAGTTCTTC
CDR3aa: CASSVGGGNTYNEQFF

d_gene: TRBD1
v_gene: TRBV5-6
abundance: .
j_gene: TRBJ1-2
CDR3nt: TGTGCCAGCACCTCTGGACAGGGAATAGGTGGCTACACCTTC
CDR3aa: CASTSGQGIGGYTF

d_gene: .
v_gene: TRBV29-1
abundance: .
j_gene: TRBJ1-4
CDR3nt: TGCAGCGCCTCCAGGGGAGGTTATGAAAAACTGTTTTTT
CDR3aa: CSASRGGYEKLFF

d_gene: TRBD1
v_gene: TRBV2
abundance: .
j_gene: TRBJ1-5
CDR3nt: TGTGCCAGCAGCCGCAGGGGGGCCCTCGGGCAGCCCCAGCATTTT
CDR3aa: CASSRRGALGQPQHF

d_gene: .
v_gene: TRBV7-3
abundance: .
j_gene: TRBJ2-2
CDR3nt: TGTGCCAGCAGCTTAGGGCAGGAGATCAACACCGGGGAGCTGTTTTTT
CDR3aa: CASSLGQEINTGELFF

d_gene: .
v_gene: TRBV23-1
abundance: once
j_gene: TRBJ1-1
CDR3nt: TGCGCCAGCAAGGTGAACACTGAAGCTTTCTTT
CDR3aa: CASKVNTEAFF

d_gene: .
v_gene: TRBV18
abundance: .
j_gene: TRBJ2-2
CDR3nt: TGTGCCAGCTCACCACTTCGACTAGAACGTAACACCGGGGAGCTGTTTTTT
CDR3aa: CASSPLRLERNTGELFF

d_gene: .
v_gene: TRBV6-5
abundance: .
j_gene: TRBJ2-7
CDR3nt: TGTGCCAGCAGGGACCCGGGCCGCGGGGAGCAGTACTTC
CDR3aa: CASRDPGRGEQYF

d_gene: .
v_gene: TRBV6-6
abundance: .
j_gene: TRBJ1-2
CDR3nt: TGTGCCAGCAGTTACTCGGCGGGGGTCTATGGCTACACCTTC
CDR3aa: CASSYSAGVYGYTF

d_gene: TRBD2
v_gene: TRBV19
abundance: .
j_gene: TRBJ2-1
CDR3nt: TGTGCCAGTAGAACTAGCGGGAGAGAAGGTGAGCAGTTCTTC
CDR3aa: CASRTSGREGEQFF

d_gene: .
v_gene: TRBV6-5
abundance: .
j_gene: TRBJ1-1
CDR3nt: TGTGCCAGCCTAGTGGGGGGGCGGGTGACTGAAGCTTTCTTT
CDR3aa: CASLVGGRVTEAFF

d_gene: TRBD1
v_gene: TRBV28
abundance: .
j_gene: TRBJ2-7
CDR3nt: TGTGCCAGCAGGAACACAGGGGGCCTCAACGAGCAGTACTTC
CDR3aa: CASRNTGGLNEQYF